The T cell receptor beta chain under discussion was sequenced for a study of CD8+CD57+ T cells in acquired aplastic anemia. Overall study results and limits: It was found that more than 25 CD8+ CDR3 sequences were shared between patients and controls. Between patients and controls, CD8+ Simpson's diversity did not vary significantly.

CDR3 length: 16 amino acids. J was trimmed by 10 bases and V by 4 bases; bases with no gene match: 15. Germline CDR1 reads SGHAT; CDR2 reads FQNNGV. Patients picked for sequencing had shown CD8+CD57+ cell expansion detected by flow cytometry. No therapy was given to patients before blood sampling. TCR beta VDJ and CDR3 were profiled, and genomic DNA was the template. MiXCR was run by TCRdb on the reads, yielding one entry per CDR3 protein. The table has roughly 120,000 distinct CDR3 sequences, roughly 55% seen once. To note about this clonotype: Antigen: not known.

The chain employs TRBV11-2 and TRBJ2-7; TRBD2 matches 11 bases. The TCR sequence derives from a human donor with aplastic anemia. Sequencing was carried out using sorted CD4+, CD8+, or CD8+CD57+ T cells (not recorded which) from PBMCs. The CDR3 nucleotides are TGTGCCAGCAGCTCCTCGACTAGCGGGACCCTCGTGGGACAGTACTTC. Amino acid sequence: CASSSSTSGTLVGQYF.